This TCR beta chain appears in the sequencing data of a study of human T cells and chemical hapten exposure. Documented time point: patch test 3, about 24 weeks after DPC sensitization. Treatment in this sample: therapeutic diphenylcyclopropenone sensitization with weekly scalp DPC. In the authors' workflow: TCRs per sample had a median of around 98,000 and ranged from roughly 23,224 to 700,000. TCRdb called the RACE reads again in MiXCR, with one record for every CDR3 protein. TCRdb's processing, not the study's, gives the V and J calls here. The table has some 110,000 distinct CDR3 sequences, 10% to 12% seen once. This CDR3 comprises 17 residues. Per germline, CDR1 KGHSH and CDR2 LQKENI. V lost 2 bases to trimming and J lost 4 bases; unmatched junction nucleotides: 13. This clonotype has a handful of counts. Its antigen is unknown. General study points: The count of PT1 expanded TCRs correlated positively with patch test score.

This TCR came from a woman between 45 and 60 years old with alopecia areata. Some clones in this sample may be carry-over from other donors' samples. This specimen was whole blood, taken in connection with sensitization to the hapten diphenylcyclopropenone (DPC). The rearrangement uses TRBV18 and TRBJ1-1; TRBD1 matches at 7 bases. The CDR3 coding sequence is TGTGCCAGCTCACCATCAGGGGGGGGGGTCGGCGGCACTGAAGCTTTCTTT. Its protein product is CASSPSGGGVGGTEAFF.